A selection of T cell receptor beta chains follows, all from one sample in a study of identical twins. MiXCR, applied by TCRdb to the 5' RACE reads, yields one record per CDR3 protein. The sample has 500,000 or so distinct CDR3 sequences; approximately 14% are singletons. This sample also belongs to another study, concerning yellow fever vaccine responses in identical twins.

Sequences were obtained from CD4+ T cells sorted from blood. These TCRs come from a young woman in good health. The CDR3 runs from the conserved cysteine through the conserved F or W. A D gene is named only where the DNA matches it firmly. Clone size is given for some rows only: seen once, a few or many times, or a class if the clone is expanded.

CDR3 length	D gene	V gene	J gene	clone size	CDR3 protein	CDR3 DNA
16	TRBD2	TRBV15	TRBJ2-1	few	CATSRDAGLATYEQFF	TGTGCCACCAGCAGAGATGCGGGACTAGCTACTTATGAGCAGTTCTTC
14	-	TRBV29-1	TRBJ1-1	few	CSVVSRGTDTEAFF	TGCAGCGTTGTTTCGCGGGGGACGGACACTGAAGCTTTCTTT
13	-	TRBV24-1	TRBJ2-7	-	CATSDPAGYEQYF	TGTGCCACCAGTGACCCTGCAGGTTACGAGCAGTACTTC
15	-	TRBV20-1	TRBJ2-1	many	CSARDRQGGHNEQFF	TGCAGTGCTAGAGATCGGCAGGGGGGACACAATGAGCAGTTCTTC
13	-	TRBV28	TRBJ2-7	few	CASSWGGGYEQYF	TGTGCCAGCAGTTGGGGAGGTGGCTACGAGCAGTACTTC
12	-	TRBV11-2	TRBJ2-1	-	CASSSLRNEQFF	TGTGCCAGCAGCTCCCTCCGCAATGAGCAGTTCTTC
14	-	TRBV2	TRBJ2-3	-	CASSRDFGSDTQYF	TGTGCCAGCAGCCGGGACTTCGGATCAGATACGCAGTATTTT
13	-	TRBV24-1	TRBJ2-1	-	CATSAAGYNEQFF	TGTGCCACCTCGGCGGCAGGGTACAATGAGCAGTTCTTC
17	TRBD2	TRBV7-6	TRBJ2-5	once	CASSLAGLDVRLGTQYF	TGTGCCAGCAGCTTAGCGGGACTAGACGTCCGTTTGGGGACCCAGTACTTC
13	-	TRBV6-1	TRBJ2-7	-	CAVQIGHLSEQYF	TGTGCCGTCCAAATTGGACATTTGTCGGAGCAGTACTTC
13	-	TRBV5-1	TRBJ1-1	-	CASSLVVGERAFF	TGCGCCAGCAGCTTGGTAGTGGGGGAGAGAGCTTTCTTT
12	-	TRBV3-1	TRBJ1-5	many	CASGDNNQPQHF	TGTGCCAGCGGGGACAATAATCAGCCCCAGCATTTT
14	-	TRBV12-3/TRBV12-4	TRBJ1-1	few	CASRIETVNTEAFF	TGTGCCAGCAGAATAGAAACAGTGAACACTGAAGCTTTCTTT
12	-	TRBV29-1	TRBJ2-5	-	CSGRGAQETQYF	TGCAGCGGGAGGGGGGCCCAAGAGACCCAGTACTTC
15	TRBD2	TRBV24-1	TRBJ2-1	few	CATSDPTAGDNEQFF	TGTGCCACCAGTGATCCCACAGCGGGGGACAATGAGCAGTTCTTC
16	-	TRBV7-2	TRBJ2-3	-	CASERKADRSTDTQYF	TGTGCCAGCGAGAGAAAAGCAGACAGGAGCACAGATACGCAGTATTTT
18	TRBD2	TRBV3-1	TRBJ2-1	few	CASSQDRGVSGGYNEQFF	TGTGCCAGCAGCCAAGATCGGGGGGTGTCGGGGGGATACAATGAGCAGTTCTTC
12	-	TRBV15	TRBJ1-2	many	CATSQGDYGYTF	TGTGCCACCAGCCAAGGGGACTATGGCTACACCTTC
17	TRBD2	TRBV23-1	TRBJ2-2	-	CASRNRTSGRNTGELFF	TGCGCCAGCAGGAATAGGACTAGCGGAAGGAACACCGGGGAGCTGTTTTTT
15	-	TRBV20-1	TRBJ2-7	once	CSASHWTEGSYEQYF	TGCAGTGCTAGTCACTGGACAGAAGGAAGCTACGAGCAGTACTTC
17	-	TRBV12-3/TRBV12-4	TRBJ2-1	-	CASSLSLGRGRGNEQFF	TGTGCCAGCAGTCTATCCCTAGGCAGGGGTAGGGGCAATGAGCAGTTCTTC
13	-	TRBV7-9	TRBJ2-1	many	CASSFSSNNEQFF	TGTGCCAGCAGCTTTTCTAGCAACAATGAGCAGTTCTTC
15	-	TRBV6-5	TRBJ2-1	-	CASSYSGETYNEQFF	TGTGCCAGCAGTTACAGCGGTGAGACCTACAATGAGCAGTTCTTC
13	-	TRBV7-2	TRBJ2-1	many	CASSLRPGLEQFF	TGTGCCAGCAGCTTAAGGCCGGGGCTTGAGCAGTTCTTC
14	-	TRBV7-6	TRBJ2-5	-	CASSPRHGQETQYF	TGTGCCAGCAGCCCCCGACACGGACAAGAGACCCAGTACTTC
16	-	TRBV3-1	TRBJ1-1	-	CASSLRRGRGNTEAFF	TGTGCCAGCAGCCTTAGGAGGGGGAGGGGAAACACTGAAGCTTTCTTT
14	-	TRBV12-3/TRBV12-4	TRBJ1-6	few	CASRLTGRASPLHF	TGTGCCAGCAGATTGACGGGGCGTGCTTCACCCCTCCACTTT
13	-	TRBV29-1	TRBJ2-7	-	CSVAGTQTYEQYF	TGCAGCGTGGCCGGGACACAGACATACGAGCAGTACTTC
16	-	TRBV3-1	TRBJ1-2	-	CASSQDLDTTNYGYTF	TGTGCCAGCAGCCAAGATTTGGACACAACTAACTATGGCTACACCTTC
15	TRBD1	TRBV6-5	TRBJ2-7	-	CASSFPGQGPGEQYF	TGTGCCAGCAGTTTCCCAGGACAGGGTCCGGGCGAGCAGTACTTC
13	-	TRBV3-1	TRBJ1-1	few	CASSQPSGTEAFF	TGTGCCAGCAGCCAACCGTCCGGCACTGAAGCTTTCTTT
15	-	TRBV5-6	TRBJ2-2	-	CASSLLGSDTGELFF	TGTGCCAGCAGCTTATTGGGGTCGGACACCGGGGAGCTGTTTTTT
15	TRBD1	TRBV11-2	TRBJ2-1	-	CASSSLRDRVLEQFF	TGTGCCAGCAGCTCGCTCCGGGACAGGGTACTTGAGCAGTTCTTC
14	TRBD1	TRBV7-9	TRBJ2-5	-	CASIGQGAGETQYF	TGTGCCAGCATCGGACAGGGGGCGGGAGAGACCCAGTACTTC
15	-	TRBV28	TRBJ2-7	few	CASSGLGGRSYEQYF	TGTGCCAGCAGTGGATTAGGGGGGAGATCCTACGAGCAGTACTTC
16	TRBD2	TRBV18	TRBJ2-5	few	CASSPNSGALQETQYF	TGTGCCAGCTCACCAAATAGCGGGGCCCTCCAAGAGACCCAGTACTTC
16	TRBD1	TRBV25-1	TRBJ2-1	few	CASSDHGTDNYNEQFF	TGTGCCAGCAGTGACCACGGGACAGACAACTACAATGAGCAGTTCTTC
13	TRBD1	TRBV2	TRBJ1-1	-	CASSEQGGRHAFF	TGTGCCAGCAGTGAACAGGGGGGAAGGCACGCTTTCTTT
17	TRBD2	TRBV7-2	TRBJ2-3	few	CASSPAGRGKGTDTQYF	TGTGCCAGCAGCCCCGCCGGGAGGGGCAAGGGAACAGATACGCAGTATTTT
16	-	TRBV5-5	TRBJ2-3	-	CASSLQGEQFTDTQYF	TGTGCCAGCAGCTTGCAAGGGGAACAATTCACAGATACGCAGTATTTT
16	TRBD2	TRBV20-1	TRBJ2-1	-	CSARGSPAGGYNEQFF	TGCAGTGCTAGAGGATCCCCAGCGGGAGGGTACAATGAGCAGTTCTTC